These T cell receptor beta chains were read from a single sample in a study of blood T cell repertoires in COVID-19. Profiling relied on immunoSEQ multiplex PCR, and the TCRdb table lists in-frame clones only, not all of them. Found here are roughly 220,000 clones, around 86% of them singletons; the top ten hold approximately 6.1%. The sequenced sample was peripheral blood. Every receptor here comes from a man older than 75 with acute or convalescent COVID-19. Each CDR3 is given with its conserved first and last residue. A D gene is named only where the DNA matches it firmly. Expanded clones are given a class, and other clones once, few, many or no size at all.

J gene | V gene | clone size | D gene | CDR3 DNA | CDR3 protein
TRBJ1-2 | TRBV7-9 | - | TRBD1 | TGTGCCAGCAGCTTAGCCGGGACAGGGGGCCATGGCTACACCTTC | CASSLAGTGGHGYTF
TRBJ2-3 | TRBV30 | - | TRBD2 | TGTGCCTGGAGGGGGGGGACTAGCGGGAGGGCCGCGAACACAGATACGCAGTATTTT | CAWRGGTSGRAANTDTQYF
TRBJ1-5 | TRBV19 | - | - | TGTGCCAGTAGTCAAAGGGAGCCAAGCAATCAGCCCCAGCATTTT | CASSQREPSNQPQHF
TRBJ1-2 | TRBV25-1 | - | TRBD1 | TGTGCCAGCAGTGCCCGACAGGGGGCTTATAACTATGGCTACACCTTC | CASSARQGAYNYGYTF
TRBJ2-3 | TRBV7-7 | - | TRBD2 | TGTGCCAGCAGCCCTGGACTAGGTAGCACAGATACGCAGTATTTT | CASSPGLGSTDTQYF
TRBJ1-5 | TRBV19 | - | - | TGTGCCAGTAGTCCCCTGACAGGCAATCAGCCCCAGCATTTT | CASSPLTGNQPQHF
TRBJ1-3 | TRBV7-2 | - | - | TGTGCCAGCAGCCCAGGCAGCTCTGGAAACACCATATATTTT | CASSPGSSGNTIYF
TRBJ2-3 | TRBV7-2 | - | TRBD2 | TGTGCCAGCAGCCCTACCCGGGGGGGGGATACGCAGTATTTT | CASSPTRGGDTQYF
TRBJ2-1 | TRBV11-2 | - | - | TGTGCCAGCAGCACGGGGGTCGGCGGTGAGCAGTTCTTC | CASSTGVGGEQFF
TRBJ1-5 | TRBV28 | - | TRBD1 | TGTGCCAGCAGGCGACAGGGGGCAGGCAATCAGCCCCAGCATTTT | CASRRQGAGNQPQHF
TRBJ2-1 | TRBV4-2 | - | TRBD2 | TGTGCCAGCAGCCAGTTTTCGGGACTAGCTGCCAATGAGCAGTTCTTC | CASSQFSGLAANEQFF
TRBJ2-6 | TRBV7-9 | - | - | TGTGCCAGCAGCTTATCAGGGAACTCTGGGGCCAACGTCCTGACTTTC | CASSLSGNSGANVLTF
TRBJ2-1 | TRBV19 | - | - | TGTGCCAGTAGTATCCGGACAGCGTACAATGAGCAGTTCTTC | CASSIRTAYNEQFF
TRBJ2-3 | TRBV10-3 | - | TRBD2 | TGTGCCATCAGTGAGTCTACACTAGCGGGAGATACGCAGTATTTT | CAISESTLAGDTQYF
TRBJ1-2 | TRBV27 | - | TRBD1 | TGTGCCACCATGACAGGGGGCTATGGCTACACCTTC | CATMTGGYGYTF
TRBJ2-3 | TRBV9 | - | TRBD2 | TGTGCCAGCAGCGTGTTAGCGGGAGGGTGGGGATCGACAGATACGCAGTATTTT | CASSVLAGGWGSTDTQYF
TRBJ2-6 | TRBV18 | few | TRBD1 | TGTGCCAGCTCACCCTCGGGACAGGGGGGAGCTGGGGCCAACGTCCTGACTTTC | CASSPSGQGGAGANVLTF
TRBJ2-2 | TRBV3-1/TRBV3-2 | once | - | TGTGCCAGCAGAGAGGAGGCCCAGGGGCACGCCGGGGAGCTGTTTTTT | CASREEAQGHAGELFF
TRBJ2-1 | TRBV7-9 | - | - | TGTGCCAGCAGCTCACGGGGTATTGTCAATGAGCAGTTCTTC | CASSSRGIVNEQFF
TRBJ2-2 | TRBV7-2 | - | - | TGTGCCAGCAGATGGGACTTGAACACCGGGGAGCTGTTTTTT | CASRWDLNTGELFF
TRBJ2-5 | TRBV7-2 | - | TRBD2 | TGTGCCAGCAGCTTAGGCGGACTAGCGGGAGGGTTTAGGGAGACCCAGTACTTC | CASSLGGLAGGFRETQYF
TRBJ2-7 | TRBV27 | - | - | TGTGCCAGCAGTTTTGGCAGGTTCTCCTACGAGCAGTACTTC | CASSFGRFSYEQYF
TRBJ2-2 | TRBV28 | - | TRBD2 | TGTGCCAGCAGGCTAGCGGGTTACGCGAACACCGGGGAGCTGTTTTTT | CASRLAGYANTGELFF
TRBJ2-3 | TRBV2 | - | TRBD2 | TGTGCCAGCAGATTAGCGGGGACCCAGTATTTT | CASRLAGTQYF
TRBJ2-7 | TRBV5-1 | - | TRBD1 | TGCGCCAGCAGCTTGGGGACAGGGGCCTCCTACGAGCAGTACTTC | CASSLGTGASYEQYF
TRBJ2-3 | TRBV2 | - | TRBD2 | TGTGCCTCCACCCTTCGGGAGGGAGATACGCAGTATTTT | CASTLREGDTQYF
TRBJ2-2 | TRBV19 | - | TRBD1 | TGTGCCAGTAGCCCGACAGGGATCGGCGGGGAGCTGTTTTTT | CASSPTGIGGELFF
TRBJ2-7 | TRBV30 | - | TRBD1 | TGTGCCTGGGACAGGGGAACCTACGAGCAGTACTTC | CAWDRGTYEQYF
TRBJ2-1 | TRBV7-2 | - | - | TGTGCCAGCAGCTTACAGGGGGTACTAGCTAGCGAGCAGTTCTTC | CASSLQGVLASEQFF
TRBJ2-1 | TRBV7-3 | - | TRBD2 | TGTGCCAGCAGCATCACTAGCGGGAGTTCCTACAATGAGCAGTTCTTC | CASSITSGSSYNEQFF
TRBJ1-5 | TRBV2 | - | - | TGTGCCAGCAGTGAAAACGGGGTAGCTCAGCCCCAGCATTTT | CASSENGVAQPQHF
TRBJ1-5 | TRBV19 | - | - | TGTGCCAGTAGTACCTCTTGGACAGACTATAGCAATCAGCCCCAGCATTTT | CASSTSWTDYSNQPQHF
TRBJ1-1 | TRBV7-8 | once | TRBD1 | TGTGCCAGCAGCCTACAAGGACAGGGTAGAATGGCTGAAGCTTTCTTT | CASSLQGQGRMAEAFF